A single T cell receptor (beta chain) is shown here with its context. This record belongs to a study of cytomegalovirus exposure and HLA in healthy donors. The PCR used 60 Vbeta and 13 Jbeta primers. TCRdb's copy holds only in-frame clones and misses some; the assay was immunoSEQ multiplex PCR. The sample has roughly 170,000 clones; approximately 82% are singletons. The CDR3 extends over 15 amino acids. Looked up from germline, CDR1 is MGHRA and CDR2 is YSYEKL. The V end lost 3 bases, the J end lost 3 bases, and 11 bases lay between the germline ends. The source is a girl under 10 years old in good health and CMV-seropositive. The rearrangement links TRBV4-1 to TRBJ2-2, with D possibly being TRBD1 (6 bases). The sequencing sample was made of PBMCs. The CDR3 spells CASSHVTGDTGELFF. DNA of the CDR3: TGCGCCAGCAGCCACGTGACAGGAGACACCGGGGAGCTGTTTTTT.